This T cell receptor beta chain was recovered during a study of graft-versus-host responses after intestinal transplantation. Assay used: immunoSEQ multiplex PCR; TCRdb lists only in-frame clones, some missing. This table has 80,000 or so clones, 92% appearing once. Germline loops: CDR1 LGHNA, CDR2 YSLEER. The CDR3 extends over 12 amino acids. The V and J ends lost 2 bases and 1 base respectively, with 2 bases between them. Here the sequenced sample was PBMCs, taken 98 days after intestinal transplantation. The TCR originated in a human patient who received an intestinal transplant, so some T cells may come from the graft donor. The chain couples TRBV4-3 to TRBJ2-5; D uncertain. CDR3 sequence: CASSQSQETQYF. CDR3 DNA sequence: TGCGCCAGCAGCCAATCCCAAGAGACCCAGTACTTC.